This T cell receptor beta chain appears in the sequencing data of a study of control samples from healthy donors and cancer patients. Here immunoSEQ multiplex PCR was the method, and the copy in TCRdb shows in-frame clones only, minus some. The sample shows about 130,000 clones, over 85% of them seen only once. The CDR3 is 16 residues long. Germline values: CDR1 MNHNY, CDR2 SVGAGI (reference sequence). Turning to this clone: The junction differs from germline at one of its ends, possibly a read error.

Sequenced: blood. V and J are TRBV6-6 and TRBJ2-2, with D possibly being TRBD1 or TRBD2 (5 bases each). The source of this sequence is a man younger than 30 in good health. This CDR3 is CATQALGASSTGEPFF. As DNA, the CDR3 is TGTGCCACCCAAGCCCTTGGGGCCAGTTCGACCGGGGAGCCGTTTTTT.